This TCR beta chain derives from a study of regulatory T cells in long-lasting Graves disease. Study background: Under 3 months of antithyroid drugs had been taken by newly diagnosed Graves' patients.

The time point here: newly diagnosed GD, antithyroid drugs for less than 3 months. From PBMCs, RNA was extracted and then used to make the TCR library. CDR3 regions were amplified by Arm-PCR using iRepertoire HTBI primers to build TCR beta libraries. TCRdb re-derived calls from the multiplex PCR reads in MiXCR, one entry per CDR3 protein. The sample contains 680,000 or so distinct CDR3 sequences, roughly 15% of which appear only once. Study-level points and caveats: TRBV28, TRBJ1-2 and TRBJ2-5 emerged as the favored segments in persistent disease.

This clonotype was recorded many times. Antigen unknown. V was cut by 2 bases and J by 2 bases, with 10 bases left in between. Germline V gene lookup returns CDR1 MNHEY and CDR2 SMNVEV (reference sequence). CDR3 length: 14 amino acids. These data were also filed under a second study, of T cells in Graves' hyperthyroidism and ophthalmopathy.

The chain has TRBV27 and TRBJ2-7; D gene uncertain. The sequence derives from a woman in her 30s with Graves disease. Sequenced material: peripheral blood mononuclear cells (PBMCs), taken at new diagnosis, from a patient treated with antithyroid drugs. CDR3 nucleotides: TGTGCCAGCAGTTTAATCGGTACCCCCTACGAGCAGTACTTC. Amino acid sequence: CASSLIGTPYEQYF.